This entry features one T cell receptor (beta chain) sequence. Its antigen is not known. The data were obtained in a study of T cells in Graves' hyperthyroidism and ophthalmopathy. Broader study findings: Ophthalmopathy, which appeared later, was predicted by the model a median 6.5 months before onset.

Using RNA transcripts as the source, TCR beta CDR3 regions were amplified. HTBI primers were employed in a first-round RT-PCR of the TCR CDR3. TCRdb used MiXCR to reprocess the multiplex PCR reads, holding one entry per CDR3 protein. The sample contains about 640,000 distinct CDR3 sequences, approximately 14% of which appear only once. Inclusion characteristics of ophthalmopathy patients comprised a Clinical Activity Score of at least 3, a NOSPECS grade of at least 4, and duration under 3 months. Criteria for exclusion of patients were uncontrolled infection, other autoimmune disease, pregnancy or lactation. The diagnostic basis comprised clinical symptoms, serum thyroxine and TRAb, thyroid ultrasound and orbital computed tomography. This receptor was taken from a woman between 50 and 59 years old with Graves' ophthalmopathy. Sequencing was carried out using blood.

The CDR3 spells CASSNPDGTSGGYEQYF. CDR3 bases: TGTGCCAGCAGCAACCCTGACGGGACTAGCGGGGGATACGAGCAGTACTTC. The chain couples TRBV7-2 to TRBJ2-7, with 14 bases that match TRBD2. This CDR3 region has 17 residues. V lost 5 bases and J lost 4; bases outside the gene matches: 10. From germline, CDR1 is SGHTA and CDR2 FQGNSA.